This T cell receptor (beta chain) stems from a study of T cell repertoires in cytomegalovirus infection. Study-level information: Evidence of both CMV infection and a matching HLA type came from public TCR beta signatures.

CDR1 and CDR2 from the germline V gene are MNHNS and SASEGT. V was cut by 5 bases and J by 2 bases, with 9 bases left in between. The CDR3 spans 13 residues. Findings and limits, study-wide: Within the response measured ex vivo, HLA-C-restricted CMV-specific TCR beta clonotypes were dominant. CMV carriers with the relevant HLA were identified by cumulative public TCR beta family frequency.

This clonotype appeared many times. Its cognate antigen is unknown. TCRdb re-called the reads with MiXCR, one entry per CDR3 protein. The sample includes about 140,000 distinct CDR3 sequences, about 6.5% of them seen just once. The source of this sequence is a human donor in good health (CMV status not recorded). Some clones in this sample may be carry-over from other donors' samples. This sequence joins TRBV6-1 and TRBJ2-5; a possible D gene is TRBD1 (5 bases). Sequenced sample: PBMCs. CDR3 sequence (DNA): TGTGCCAGCAGTCGACAGATACAAGAGACCCAGTACTTC. This translates into CASSRQIQETQYF.